The entry that follows covers one TCR beta chain sequence. The method was immunoSEQ multiplex PCR; TCRdb's version includes in-frame clones alone and lacks a portion of them. Of 55,000 to 80,000 clones listed, about 98% are singletons. The sample is drawn from a study of technical replicates of blood from a few donors. The sample was T cells isolated from PBMCs. The origin of this receptor is a human donor in good health.

Here the CDR3 DNA reads TGTGCCAGCAGTTTATCGGTAGCTGGGGCGCCGAACTATGGCTACACCTTC. This gives the protein CASSLSVAGAPNYGYTF. The chain couples TRBV27 to TRBJ1-2, with D possibly TRBD1 on 5 matching bases. Trimming left V 0 bases short and J 2 bases short, with 16 bases between. Per the germline V gene, CDR1 is MNHEY and CDR2 is SMNVEV (reference sequence). CDR3 size: 17 residues.